The entry below describes one T cell receptor (beta chain). Its antigen is not identified. Libraries were prepared by immunoSEQ multiplex PCR; TCRdb keeps only in-frame clonotypes and omits some of them. Altogether about 120,000 clones are present, more than 75% being singletons, with the ten largest covering under 2.5%. The data were taken from a study of cytomegalovirus exposure and HLA in healthy donors. Study conclusions and caveats: As was reported, the classifier diagnosed cytomegalovirus status with high specificity and sensitivity. The tendency of first-cohort TCR clusters to co-occur in the roughly 120 validation repertoires was the finding of a later analysis.

Specimen: PBMCs. The TCR comes from a woman aged 30 to 39 in good health and CMV-seronegative.

This CDR3 reads CSVHRDRANTGELFF. The CDR3 coding sequence is TGCAGCGTGCACCGGGACAGGGCGAACACCGGGGAGCTGTTTTTT. The chain recombines TRBV29-1 with TRBJ2-2, with TRBD1 identical over 9 bases. The CDR3 runs to 15 residues. The germline V gene has CDR1 SQVTM and CDR2 ANQGSEA. The V segment lost 6 bases and the J segment 0 bases; nucleotides outside the gene matches: 5.